Listed below are T cell receptor beta chains from one sample, sequenced in a study of cytomegalovirus exposure and HLA in healthy donors. Using immunoSEQ multiplex PCR, the repertoire was profiled, and TCRdb retains in-frame clones only, with some absent. The sample carries 100,000 to 150,000 clones, 95% to 96% recorded once. Material: PBMCs. The receptors shown here come from a man between 18 and 35 years old in good health and CMV-seronegative. Both conserved end residues are part of each CDR3. D genes are given only for firm matches. Only some rows state a clone size, as once, few, many or a class for expanded clones.

j_call	d_call	v_call	clone_size	cdr3_aa	cdr3_nt
TRBJ2-5	NA	TRBV27	NA	CASSSHGPYQETQYF	TGTGCCAGCAGTTCCCATGGCCCGTACCAAGAGACCCAGTACTTC
TRBJ2-7	TRBD2	TRBV7-2	NA	CASSLVGGSTSGHEQYF	TGTGCCAGCAGCTTAGTTGGGGGGTCTACTAGCGGGCACGAGCAGTACTTC
TRBJ1-2	NA	TRBV6-5	NA	CASSYSSDRPNYGYTF	TGTGCCAGCAGTTACTCCAGTGACAGACCTAACTATGGCTACACCTTC
TRBJ2-2	NA	TRBV9	NA	CASSVVRGANTGELFF	TGTGCCAGCAGCGTAGTCAGGGGTGCGAACACCGGGGAGCTGTTTTTT
TRBJ1-2	TRBD1	TRBV9	NA	CASSGGTDYGYTF	TGTGCCAGCAGCGGGGGGACAGACTATGGCTACACCTTC
TRBJ1-2	NA	TRBV9	NA	CASSVVVNYGYTF	TGTGCCAGCAGCGTAGTAGTTAACTATGGCTACACCTTC
TRBJ2-2	TRBD2	TRBV7-2	NA	CASSLSLGGTGELFF	TGTGCCAGCAGCTTATCACTGGGGGGGACCGGGGAGCTGTTTTTT
TRBJ2-3	NA	TRBV11-2	NA	CASSFSVKSRGDTQYF	TGTGCCAGCAGCTTCTCCGTCAAGAGTCGAGGTGATACGCAGTATTTT
TRBJ2-3	TRBD2	TRBV9	NA	CASSVAGGRLTDTQYF	TGTGCCAGCAGCGTCGCCGGCGGGAGGTTAACAGATACGCAGTATTTT
TRBJ1-2	NA	TRBV5-1	NA	CASSLAGVEGDYGYTF	TGCGCCAGCAGCTTGGCCGGCGTGGAGGGAGACTATGGTTACACCTTC
TRBJ1-2	TRBD1	TRBV9	few	CASSAGTGVYGYTF	TGTGCCAGCAGCGCCGGGACAGGAGTCTATGGCTACACCTTC
TRBJ1-2	NA	TRBV5-1	NA	CASSPRGLNYGYTF	TGCGCCAGCAGCCCTAGGGGTTTAAACTATGGCTACACCTTC
TRBJ1-4	NA	TRBV6-5	NA	CASSSRPGEKLFF	TGTGCCAGCAGTTCCCGGCCGGGGGAAAAACTGTTTTTT
TRBJ1-1	NA	TRBV7-9	NA	CASSPRQPNTEAFF	TGTGCCAGCAGCCCGCGACAGCCAAACACTGAAGCTTTCTTT
TRBJ2-5	NA	TRBV7-3	NA	CASSLTGGLETQYF	TGTGCCAGCAGCTTAACCGGGGGTTTGGAGACCCAGTACTTC
TRBJ2-1	NA	TRBV27	NA	CASTRTGSYNEQFF	TGTGCCAGCACCCGCACCGGCTCCTACAATGAGCAGTTCTTC
TRBJ1-1	TRBD1	TRBV4-2	NA	CASSQDRGQGNTEAFF	TGTGCCAGCAGCCAAGATAGGGGGCAAGGAAACACTGAAGCTTTCTTT
TRBJ2-3	TRBD2	TRBV5-1	NA	CASSLASSGVTDTQYF	TGCGCCAGCAGCTTGGCTTCTAGCGGGGTAACAGATACGCAGTATTTT
TRBJ1-5	NA	TRBV27	NA	CASSFQGGSNQPQHF	TGTGCCAGCAGTTTTCAGGGCGGTAGCAATCAGCCCCAGCATTTT
TRBJ2-3	NA	TRBV6-5	NA	CASSYGRSQYF	TGTGCCAGCAGTTACGGCAGATCGCAGTATTTT
TRBJ1-1	NA	TRBV4-3	NA	CASSQGSGTTEAFF	TGCGCCAGCAGCCAAGGCTCAGGTACCACTGAAGCTTTCTTT
TRBJ1-2	NA	TRBV28	NA	CASSPWTSGYTF	TGTGCCAGCAGTCCGTGGACTTCTGGCTACACCTTC
TRBJ1-2	NA	TRBV5-6	NA	CASSPGQGSYYGYTF	TGTGCCAGCAGCCCAGGCCAGGGAAGTTACTATGGCTACACCTTC
TRBJ2-5	TRBD1	TRBV11-3	NA	CASSLGDSSQETQYF	TGTGCCAGCAGCTTGGGGGACAGCAGCCAAGAGACCCAGTACTTC
TRBJ1-4	TRBD1	TRBV5-4	NA	CASSLQGANEKLFF	TGTGCCAGCAGCCTACAGGGGGCTAATGAAAAACTGTTTTTT
TRBJ2-2	NA	TRBV11-3	few	CASSFSPGLINTGELFF	TGTGCCAGCAGCTTTTCCCCGGGACTCATTAACACCGGGGAGCTGTTTTTT
TRBJ1-1	NA	TRBV28	NA	CASSFSTEAFF	TGTGCCAGCAGTTTCAGCACTGAAGCTTTCTTT
TRBJ2-5	TRBD1	TRBV7-6	NA	CASSFPTGGRGETQYF	TGTGCCAGCAGCTTCCCTACAGGGGGCCGGGGAGAGACCCAGTACTTC
TRBJ2-2	NA	TRBV11-2	NA	CASSLKGYTGELFF	TGTGCCAGCAGCTTAAAGGGGTACACCGGGGAGCTGTTTTTT
TRBJ2-2	TRBD1	TRBV4-3	NA	CASSQGTGAGGELFF	TGCGCCAGCAGCCAAGGGACAGGGGCGGGCGGGGAGCTGTTTTTT
TRBJ1-1	NA	TRBV9	NA	CASSKGGATEAFF	TGTGCCAGCAGCAAAGGGGGGGCCACTGAAGCTTTCTTT
TRBJ2-7	NA	TRBV7-6	NA	CASSHPAERGGEQYF	TGTGCCAGCAGCCATCCCGCGGAAAGGGGTGGAGAGCAGTACTTC
TRBJ2-2	NA	TRBV11-3	NA	CASSDYGPSGELFF	TGTGCCAGCAGCGACTACGGGCCTTCCGGGGAGCTGTTTTTT
TRBJ1-1	TRBD1	TRBV5-8	NA	CASSFMSGSTGGNTEAFF	TGTGCCAGCAGCTTTATGTCGGGCTCGACAGGGGGAAACACTGAAGCTTTCTTT
TRBJ2-2	TRBD1	TRBV30	NA	CAWSRQGNTGELFF	TGTGCCTGGTCTAGACAGGGGAACACCGGGGAGCTGTTTTTT
TRBJ2-7	NA	TRBV7-2	NA	CASSLDSSYEQYF	TGTGCCAGCAGCTTAGATTCCAGCTACGAGCAGTACTTC
TRBJ2-1	NA	TRBV5-4	NA	CASSLRRLVSGYEQFF	TGTGCCAGCAGCTTACGGCGACTAGTTAGTGGCTATGAGCAGTTCTTC
TRBJ1-2	NA	TRBV7-2	NA	CASSLARQGKGYTF	TGTGCCAGCAGCTTAGCTCGGCAGGGGAAGGGCTACACCTTC
TRBJ1-1	TRBD1	TRBV11-1	NA	CASSLGQGTTEAFF	TGTGCCAGCAGCTTAGGACAGGGAACGACTGAAGCTTTCTTT
TRBJ2-7	TRBD1	TRBV11-1	NA	CASSLEGTVAYEQYF	TGTGCCAGCAGCTTAGAGGGGACAGTCGCCTACGAGCAGTACTTC
TRBJ2-7	TRBD2	TRBV4-2	NA	CASSPTSGTPYEQYF	TGTGCCAGCAGCCCAACTAGCGGGACGCCCTACGAGCAGTACTTC
TRBJ2-1	TRBD2	TRBV5-4	NA	CASSLVAASGFSHNEQFF	TGTGCCAGCAGCTTGGTGGCGGCTAGCGGATTTTCCCACAATGAGCAGTTCTTC
TRBJ1-5	NA	TRBV4-1	NA	CASSQAGPIQPQHF	TGCGCCAGCAGCCAGGCGGGACCCATTCAGCCCCAGCATTTT
TRBJ2-3	TRBD1	TRBV18	NA	CASSRLDRGGTDTQYF	TGTGCCAGCTCACGTCTGGACAGGGGAGGCACAGATACGCAGTATTTT
TRBJ2-7	NA	TRBV7-6	NA	CASSSTDYEQYF	TGTGCCAGCAGCTCGACAGACTACGAGCAGTACTTC
TRBJ2-5	NA	TRBV2	few	CASNRRAQETQYF	TGTGCCAGCAATAGGCGGGCACAAGAGACCCAGTACTTC
TRBJ1-1	NA	TRBV7-6	NA	CASSPTGMNTEAFF	TGTGCCAGCAGCCCCACAGGTATGAACACTGAAGCTTTCTTT
TRBJ2-1	NA	TRBV30	NA	CAWSTTRVNEQFF	TGTGCCTGGAGCACCACTAGAGTCAATGAGCAGTTCTTC
TRBJ1-2	NA	TRBV18	NA	CASSPTGYRDSEHGYTF	TGTGCCAGCTCACCAACAGGATACCGGGACTCCGAACATGGCTACACCTTC
TRBJ1-2	TRBD1	TRBV30	NA	CAWSLRTGSGYTF	TGTGCCTGGAGTCTTCGGACAGGGTCTGGCTACACCTTC
TRBJ1-5	TRBD1	TRBV2	NA	CASSEWGRGLGGSNQPQHF	TGTGCCAGCAGCGAGTGGGGCAGGGGGTTGGGGGGTAGCAATCAGCCCCAGCATTTT
TRBJ2-1	NA	TRBV28	NA	CASTDIYNEQFF	TGTGCCAGCACAGATATCTACAATGAGCAGTTCTTC
TRBJ2-7	NA	TRBV7-2	once	CASSLGGVTYEQYF	TGTGCCAGCAGCTTAGGGGGGGTTACCTACGAGCAGTACTTC
TRBJ1-1	NA	TRBV9	NA	CASSTRTNTEAFF	TGTGCCAGCAGCACCAGGACAAACACTGAAGCTTTCTTT
TRBJ1-1	NA	TRBV4-3	NA	CASSQDIGRRGNTEAFF	TGCGCCAGCAGCCAAGATATTGGCAGGAGGGGGAACACTGAAGCTTTCTTT
TRBJ1-4	NA	TRBV4-3	once	CASSQDRTANEKLFF	TGCGCCAGCAGCCAAGATCGCACAGCTAATGAAAAACTGTTTTTT
TRBJ2-7	NA	TRBV12-5	NA	CASGLVRDEQYF	TGTGCTAGTGGTTTGGTACGGGACGAGCAGTACTTC